One TCR beta chain is described in this entry. The data derive from a study of control samples from healthy donors and cancer patients. The CDR3 totals 16 residues. The germline V and J ends were trimmed by 5 bases and 2 bases, with 19 bases remaining between them. Germline assignment: CDR1 MNHEY and CDR2 SVGEGT. Only in-frame clones appear in the TCRdb table, and some are missing; sequencing was by immunoSEQ multiplex PCR. The sample consists of over 200,000 clones, over 70% of them appearing once. The receptor's source is a woman aged 55-69 years with lung cancer. The source material was PBMCs. V usage is TRBV6-2 or TRBV6-3 and J usage is TRBJ2-7, with D perhaps matching TRBD1 or TRBD2 (6 bases each). The CDR3 is CASSIGGTNVPYEQYF. The CDR3 nucleotides are TGTGCCAGCAGTATTGGCGGGACAAACGTGCCCTACGAGCAGTACTTC.